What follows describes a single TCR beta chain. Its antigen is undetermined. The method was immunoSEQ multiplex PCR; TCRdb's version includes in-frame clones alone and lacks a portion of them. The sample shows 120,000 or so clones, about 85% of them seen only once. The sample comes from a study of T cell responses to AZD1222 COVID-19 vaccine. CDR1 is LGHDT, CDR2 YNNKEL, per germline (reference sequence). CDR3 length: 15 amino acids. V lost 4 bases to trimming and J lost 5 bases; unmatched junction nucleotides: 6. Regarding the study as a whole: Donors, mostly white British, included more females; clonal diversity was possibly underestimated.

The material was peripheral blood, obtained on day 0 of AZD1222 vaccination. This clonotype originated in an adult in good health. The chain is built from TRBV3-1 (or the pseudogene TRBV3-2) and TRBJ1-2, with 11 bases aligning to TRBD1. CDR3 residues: CASSLGDRGSYGYTF. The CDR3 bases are TGTGCCAGCAGCCTCGGGGACAGGGGGTCATATGGCTACACCTTC.